Below, 28 T cell receptor beta chains from the same sample are listed, as sequenced in a study of blood T cells in healthy people across ages. Primed by a sample-barcoded 5' primer and a J-beta primer mix, a second PCR proceeded for 7 to 11 cycles. A single record per CDR3 protein comes from TCRdb applying MiXCR to the 5' RACE reads. This sample has some 800,000 distinct CDR3 sequences, with under 55% found just once. Sequencing used blood. These receptors originate from a man aged 55 to 70 in good health.

The chain uses TRBV4-3 and TRBJ2-4; 7 nucleotides agree with TRBD1. CDR3 length: 18 residues. From germline, CDR1 is LGHNA and CDR2 YSLEER. Unmatched junction bases numbered 8, after V lost 0 bases and J lost 0 bases. The CDR3 sequence: CASSQEYPGTVAKNIQYF. The CDR3, as DNA: TGCGCCAGCAGCCAAGAGTACCCCGGGACAGTAGCCAAAAACATTCAGTACTTC.

This clonotype appeared many times. V is TRBV7-2 and J is TRBJ2-5; 11 nucleotides align to TRBD2. The junction had 6 bases not matched to a gene; V was cut back by 4 bases and J by 5 bases. The CDR3 has 15 residues. Germline assignment: CDR1 SGHTA and CDR2 FQGNSA. DNA of the CDR3: TGTGCCAGCAGCTCCAGACTAGCGGGGACGGAGACCCAGTACTTC. Its translation: CASSSRLAGTETQYF.

J is TRBJ2-3 and V is TRBV12-1; the DNA was not compared with TRBD2, the D call given in the table. TRBV12-1 is given as a pseudogene. There are 16 residues in the CDR3. The CDR3: CASSFPLGREADTQYF. The CDR3 DNA is TGTGCCAGCAGCTTCCCGTTGGGCCGAGAAGCGGATACGCAGTATTTT.

This clonotype came up a few times. This chain uses TRBV3-1 with TRBJ1-2, with D possibly being TRBD1 (6 bases). V was clipped by 8 bases and J by 8 bases, with 15 bases between them. Germline assignment: CDR1 LGHDT and CDR2 YNNKEL (reference sequence). The CDR3 extends over 12 amino acids. The CDR3 DNA reads TGTGCCAGCGCGAAGGCGCAGGGGGGCTACACCTTC. It codes for CASAKAQGGYTF.

This clonotype was observed a handful of times. V and J are TRBV7-2 and TRBJ2-1, with TRBD2 identical over 7 bases. Germline lookup yields CDR1 SGHTA and CDR2 FQGNSA. The CDR3 sequence is 12 residues long. V trimming: 3 bases; J trimming: 15 bases; junction bases outside the gene matches: 8. The CDR3 nucleotides are TGTGCCAGCAGCTTCGGGACTACCCAGGGGTTCTTC. It specifies CASSFGTTQGFF.

As to this clonotype: A much larger clone lies one base from this, so it may be a read error. The chain uses TRBV9 and TRBJ2-3, with D tentatively TRBD1 (5 bases). Looked up from germline, CDR1 is SGDLS and CDR2 is YYNGEE. Trimming took 5 bases from V and 2 from J, leaving 15 bases between them. CDR3 size: 15 residues. CDR3 region: CASSPETEYTDTQYF. The CDR3 nucleotides are TGTGCCAGCAGTCCCGAGACAGAGTACACAGATACGCAGTATTTT.

This chain uses TRBV9 with TRBJ1-5; D is uncertain. The V gene's germline CDR1 is SGDLS and CDR2 YYNGEE. The CDR3 has 14 residues. Between the trimmed V and J ends, which lost 3 bases and 0 bases, there was a span of 7 bases. The CDR3 here is CASSARDSNQPQHF. CDR3 coding DNA: TGTGCCAGCAGCGCTAGGGATAGCAATCAGCCCCAGCATTTT.

A few counts support this clonotype. V usage is TRBV29-1 and J usage is TRBJ1-2; D unclear. Germline values: CDR1 SQVTM, CDR2 ANQGSEA. The CDR3 loop spans 11 amino acids. V was pared by 1 base and J by 5 bases, with 5 bases between. CDR3 DNA sequence: TGCAGCGTTGAAGTACAGTATGGCTACACCTTC. Its protein product is CSVEVQYGYTF. Based on the CDR3 plus reference TRBV29-1 and TRBJ1-2, the full variable domain is SAVISQKPSRDICQRGTSLTIQCQVDSQVTMMFWYRQQPGQSLTLIATANQGSEATYESGFVIDKFPISRPNLTFSTLTVSNMSPEDSSIYLCSVEVQYGYTFGSGTRLTVV.

The chain links TRBV28 to TRBJ1-1; no definite D call. The CDR3 runs to 11 residues. CDR1 is MDHEN, CDR2 SYDVKM, per germline. Deletions cut 6 bases from V and 2 bases from J, with 4 bases between. CDR3 residues: CASRGNTEAFF. The DNA of the CDR3 is TGTGCCAGCAGAGGCAACACTGAAGCTTTCTTT. Drawing the rest from reference TRBV28 and TRBJ1-1, the complete variable domain is DVKVTQSSRYLVKRTGEKVFLECVQDMDHENMFWYRQDPGLGLRLIYFSYDVKMKEKGDIPEGYSVSREKKERFSLILESASTNQTSMYLCASRGNTEAFFGQGTRLTVV.

The chain combines TRBV7-2 with TRBJ2-1, with 9 bases fitting TRBD1. The CDR3 runs to 15 residues. V lost 5 bases to trimming and J lost 4 bases; unmatched junction nucleotides: 6. The germline V gene has CDR1 SGHTA and CDR2 FQGNSA. CDR3 nucleotides: TGTGCCAGCAGCCTGGACAGGGGAGTGTACAATGAGCAGTTCTTC. Translating it yields CASSLDRGVYNEQFF.

This chain joins TRBV20-1 and TRBJ2-1; weak D call: TRBD1 (6 bases). From germline, CDR1 is DFQATT and CDR2 SNEGSKA (reference sequence). The CDR3 has 17 residues. Deletions cut 1 base from V and 1 base from J, with 17 bases between. In DNA form, the CDR3 reads TGCAGTGCTAGAGCCGCCGGGACAACTTCTTCCTACAATGAGCAGTTCTTC. Translating gives CSARAAGTTSSYNEQFF.

This clonotype was seen a handful of times. The J gene is TRBJ2-7, the V gene TRBV19, with 10 positions matching TRBD1. Germline CDR1 and CDR2: LNHDA and SQIVND (reference sequence). The V segment lost 5 bases and the J segment 2 bases; nucleotides outside the gene matches: 6. The length of the CDR3 is 15 residues. The CDR3 loop is CASSPDRGNPYEQYF. The CDR3 DNA reads as TGTGCCAGTAGTCCGGACAGGGGGAATCCCTACGAGCAGTACTTC.

This clonotype was found a few times. The rearrangement links TRBV12-3 or TRBV12-4 to TRBJ1-4, with 8 nucleotides matching TRBD1. The CDR3 is 18 residues long. V lost 0 bases and J lost 0; bases outside the gene matches: 6. Here the CDR3 reads CASSLAGSGGTTNEKLFF. The CDR3 region has the DNA TGTGCCAGCAGTTTAGCGGGCTCAGGGGGCACAACTAATGAAAAACTGTTTTTT.

The chain carries TRBV24-1 and TRBJ2-2; D perhaps matches TRBD1 (7 bases). The CDR3 is 16 residues long. V lost 2 bases and J 3 bases, leaving 12 bases between the germline ends. Germline V gene sequence: CDR1 KGHDR, CDR2 SFDVKD. In DNA, the CDR3 is TGTGCCACCAGTGATTGTGCCAGGGGGGACACCGGGGAGCTGTTTTTT. It codes for CATSDCARGDTGELFF.

This clonotype came up many times. The rearrangement links TRBV7-2 to TRBJ2-3, with TRBD2 as a possible D gene (5 bases). The V end lost 5 bases, the J end lost 4 bases, and 16 bases lay between the germline ends. Per the germline V gene, CDR1 is SGHTA and CDR2 is FQGNSA. This CDR3 region has 15 residues. This CDR3 is CASSEGPSDADTQYF. Here the CDR3 DNA reads TGTGCCAGCAGCGAGGGCCCCTCCGACGCAGATACGCAGTATTTT.

Concerning this clonotype itself: At one end, the junction sequence differs from germline, possibly due to a read error. The chain employs TRBV3-1 and TRBJ1-6; D uncertain. The germline CDR1 and CDR2 sequences are LGHDT and YNNKEL (reference sequence). The CDR3 length is 16 residues. CDR3 in amino acids: CANSQDHGQIGSPLHF. The CDR3 bases are TGTGCCAACAGCCAAGATCACGGGCAGATTGGCTCACCCCTCCACTTT.

At least ten counts were recorded for this clonotype. The V call is TRBV6-1, the J call TRBJ2-4, with D perhaps matching TRBD2 (6 bases). This CDR3 contains 13 residues. V was clipped by 11 bases and J by 3 bases, with 14 bases between them. The germline V gene encodes CDR1 MNHNS and CDR2 SASEGT. CDR3 protein: CAGGGFDKNIQYF. The CDR3, as DNA: TGTGCCGGTGGGGGGTTCGACAAAAACATTCAGTACTTC.

This clonotype has a handful of counts. The J gene is TRBJ2-3, the V gene TRBV4-1; D unresolved. The CDR3 consists of 15 residues. V shed 4 bases and J shed 1 base, with 12 bases lying between them. CDR1 and CDR2 (germline): MGHRA, YSYEKL. The CDR3 spells CASSPRPEGTDTQYF. The DNA for the CDR3 is TGCGCCAGCAGCCCCCGACCGGAAGGCACAGATACGCAGTATTTT.

This chain links TRBV12-3 or TRBV12-4 with TRBJ2-5; 13 nucleotides line up with TRBD2. The CDR3 consists of 13 residues. The J segment lost 12 bases and the V segment lost 6 bases, leaving 7 bases of the junction unmatched. CDR3 DNA sequence: TGTGCCAGCAGGGGGACTAGCGGGGAGAAGGAGTACTTC. Protein: CASRGTSGEKEYF.

The table lists this clonotype with a few counts. The chain is built from TRBV7-2 and TRBJ2-3; no reliable D call. The germline CDR1 and CDR2 sequences are SGHTA and FQGNSA. Trimming removed 5 bases from V and 3 bases from J, with 9 bases in between. The CDR3 loop spans 13 amino acids. Written as DNA, the CDR3 is TGTGCCAGCAGCGTCACAGTTACAGATACGCAGTATTTT. It translates to CASSVTVTDTQYF.

The V gene is TRBV5-1, the J gene TRBJ2-3; perhaps D is TRBD1 or TRBD2 (5 bases each). Germline V gene lookup returns CDR1 SGHRS and CDR2 YFSETQ. V gave up 1 base and J gave up 2 bases, with 11 bases separating them. This CDR3 contains 15 residues. The CDR3 bases are TGCGCCAGCAGCTTGATCGGGACGGCCACAGATACGCAGTATTTT. It yields the protein CASSLIGTATDTQYF.

Notes on this clonotype: The CDR3 carries no conserved terminal phenylalanine or tryptophan, so it likely arises from a read error. The chain carries TRBV6-5 and TRBJ2-1; either TRBD1 or TRBD2 may supply D (6 bases each). CDR3 size: 15 residues. V was trimmed by 7 bases and J by 3 bases, leaving 16 bases between them. Germline V gene lookup returns CDR1 MNHEY and CDR2 SVGAGI. The chain's CDR3 is CASMRGGLGYNEQFL. Here the CDR3 DNA reads TGTGCCAGCATGCGAGGGGGGCTAGGCTACAATGAGCAGTTCTTA.

The sample holds a few counts of this clonotype. The chain carries TRBV27 and TRBJ1-2; 9 bases align to TRBD1. The germline gives CDR1 MNHEY, CDR2 SMNVEV (reference sequence). J was trimmed by 4 bases and V by 8 bases; bases with no gene match: 8. The CDR3 runs to 14 residues. The CDR3 reads CASLPGQGPYGYTF. The DNA of the CDR3 is TGTGCCAGCCTACCGGGACAGGGCCCCTATGGCTACACCTTC.

The V call is TRBV29-1, the J call TRBJ1-4; TRBD1 is a possible D gene (6 bases). Trimming took 6 bases from V and 4 from J, leaving 18 bases between them. The CDR3 sequence is 15 residues long. CDR1 and CDR2 from the germline V gene are SQVTM and ANQGSEA. The CDR3 spells CSVEDSGKHNEKLFF. In nucleotides, the CDR3 is TGCAGCGTAGAGGACAGTGGGAAACATAATGAAAAACTGTTTTTT.

Of note for this clonotype: A much larger clone lies a single base off, so this may be a read error. J is TRBJ2-6 and V is TRBV7-2; 7 nucleotides line up with TRBD2. The CDR3 runs to 17 residues. CDR1 is SGHTA, CDR2 FQGNSA, per germline. CDR3 nucleotide sequence: TGTGCCAGCAGCCCCCTAGGAGCGGGATCTGGGGCCAGCGTCCTGACTTTC. Its protein product is CASSPLGAGSGASVLTF.

This clonotype was seen a handful of times. Its ends do not fully match the called genes, so a read error is possible. V and J are TRBV7-3 and TRBJ2-5; 9 bases fit TRBD1. The J call is uncertain, as TRBJ2-7 better fits the DNA end. The CDR3 covers 15 residues. In germline, CDR1 is SGHTA, CDR2 FQGTGA. The CDR3 reads CASSLTGTGTHEQYF. For the CDR3, the DNA is TGTGCCAGCAGCCTAACCGGGACAGGGACCCACGAGCAGTACTTC.

The J gene is TRBJ2-5, the V gene TRBV20-1; a weak D match, TRBD2 (6 bases). The CDR3 extends over 15 amino acids. Trimming removed 2 bases at V and 0 bases at J, with 13 bases between. CDR1 is DFQATT, CDR2 SNEGSKA, per germline (reference sequence). The CDR3 sequence: CSARLAGPHQETQYF. CDR3 in DNA: TGCAGTGCTAGATTGGCGGGGCCTCACCAAGAGACCCAGTACTTC.

V and J are TRBV7-2 and TRBJ2-5, with a possible D match to TRBD2 (5 bases). The V end was cut by 4 bases, the J end by 4 bases, with 16 bases between. In germline, CDR1 is SGHTA, CDR2 FQGNSA. The CDR3 loop spans 15 amino acids. The CDR3 nucleotides read TGTGCCAGCAGCTCAAAAGGCCTAGCAGCAGAGACCCAGTACTTC. It yields the protein CASSSKGLAAETQYF. Looking up the rest from reference TRBV7-2 and TRBJ2-5 gives the full variable domain: GAGVSQSPSNKVTEKGKDVELRCDPISGHTALYWYRQSLGQGLEFLIYFQGNSAPDKSGLPSDRFSAERTGGSVSTLTIQRTQQEDSAVYLCASSSKGLAAETQYFGPGTRLLVL.